This T cell receptor beta chain is drawn from a study of radiation and T cells in renal cell carcinoma. At the level of the study: Nephrectomy followed 15 Gy stereotactic body radiation by 4 weeks.

Indicated time point: baseline pretreatment blood. Described treatment: 15 Gy SBRT to primary tumor, nephrectomy 4 weeks later. This renal cell carcinoma was of the clear cell type. Germline V gives CDR1 MNHNY, CDR2 SVGAGI (reference sequence). This CDR3 has 15 residues. V was pared by 2 bases and J by 1 base, with 9 bases between. Sequenced by immunoSEQ multiplex PCR; TCRdb stores in-frame clones only, minus some. The repertoire holds 130,000 to 150,000 clones, with about 88% as singletons. The genes are TRBV6-6 and TRBJ1-5; D is unclear. Sample: blood, taken from a patient whose treatment included radiotherapy and nephrectomy. This clonotype originated in a woman in her 50s with renal cell carcinoma. In DNA, the CDR3 is TGTGCCAGCAGTTACCGGGCATTGAGCAATCAGCCCCAGCATTTT. Translated, it gives CASSYRALSNQPQHF.